Listed here are 17 T cell receptor beta chains from one sample, sequenced in a study of OX40 agonist ivuxolimab in advanced cancers. Sequencing was performed with immunoSEQ multiplex PCR; in TCRdb, only in-frame clones are kept and a portion is missing. The repertoire consists of about 89,000 clones, with about 86% occurring once and the leading ten covering approximately 6.5%. This material consisted of CD4+ or CD8+ T cells sorted from blood, taken in a trial of the OX40 agonist ivuxolimab. The source of these receptors is an adult with an advanced solid tumor such as melanoma, head and neck, liver or kidney cancer.

This clone was recorded only once. The V call is TRBV30, the J call TRBJ1-4; TRBD1 matches 8 bases. Germline-derived CDR1 and CDR2 are GTSNPN and SVGIG (reference sequence). The CDR3 has 17 amino acids. V was clipped by 0 bases and J by 5 bases; unmatched bases: 11. The CDR3 DNA follows: TGTGCCTGGAGTGTAAGCCGGACAGGGCTATACAATGAAAAACTGTTTTTT. Protein product: CAWSVSRTGLYNEKLFF.

This chain uses TRBV29-1 with TRBJ1-1; the D is unclear. The CDR3 extends over 14 amino acids. Deletions cut 6 bases from V and 2 bases from J, with 16 bases between. CDR1 and CDR2 from the germline V gene are SQVTM and ANQGSEA. CDR3 sequence reads: CSVLGGGSNTEAFF. DNA of the CDR3: TGCAGCGTCCTAGGCGGCGGCTCCAACACTGAAGCTTTCTTT.

The rearrangement joins TRBV6-6 to TRBJ1-2; TRBD1 might be the D (6 bases). This CDR3 comprises 14 residues. Germline lookup yields CDR1 MNHNY and CDR2 SVGAGI (reference sequence). Between the trimmed V and J ends, which lost 2 bases and 4 bases, there was a span of 11 bases. CDR3 coding DNA: TGTGCCAGCAGTTACCCGGACAGCAGCTATGGCTACACCTTC. Amino acids: CASSYPDSSYGYTF.

The chain uses TRBV5-6 and TRBJ1-1, with D tentatively TRBD1 (5 bases). This CDR3 spans 14 amino acids. V lost 2 bases and J lost 4, with 12 bases in between. Germline V gene data show CDR1 as SGHDT and CDR2 as YYEEEE. The CDR3 region has the DNA TGTGCCAGCAGCTTAAGACAAAGGGGCACTGAAGCTTTCTTT. Translated: CASSLRQRGTEAFF.

This chain links TRBV6-1 with TRBJ2-2; D tentatively fits TRBD1 or TRBD2 (5 bases each). Trimming stripped 3 bases from V and 3 bases from J, with 11 bases between. The germline V gene has CDR1 MNHNS and CDR2 SASEGT. The length of the CDR3 is 15 residues. The CDR3 region is CASSDRGVYTGELFF. The CDR3 nucleotides read TGTGCCAGCAGTGATCGAGGGGTATACACCGGGGAGCTGTTTTTT.

The chain has TRBV18 and TRBJ2-1; D uncertain. Germline V CDR1 and CDR2: KGHSH, LQKENI. The CDR3 extends over 10 amino acids. V dropped 4 bases and J dropped 10 bases, with 5 bases sitting between them. CDR3 sequence: CASSRMEQFF. In nucleotides, the CDR3 is TGTGCCAGCTCACGAATGGAGCAGTTCTTC.

This clone was seen a single time. J is TRBJ2-7 and V is TRBV23-1, with D unclear. TRBV23-1 is an open reading frame whose function is uncertain. The CDR3 sequence is 15 residues long. The V end was cut by 8 bases, the J end by 5 bases, with 22 bases between. The CDR3 DNA follows: TGCGCCAGCTACCTTAGGTTTTCGGTAGTGGACGAGCAGTACTTC. This encodes CASYLRFSVVDEQYF.

The chain employs TRBV6-5 and TRBJ1-3; TRBD1 matches at 9 bases. Trimming took 0 bases from V and 4 from J; bases not matched to a gene: 4. CDR1 is MNHEY, CDR2 SVGAGI, per germline. This CDR3 spans 16 amino acids. This chain's CDR3 is CASSYSNRGPGNTIYF. CDR3 DNA: TGTGCCAGCAGTTACTCGAACAGGGGGCCCGGAAACACCATATATTTT.

The chain uses TRBV5-1 and TRBJ2-3; tentatively, D is TRBD1 (6 bases). CDR3 length equals 16 residues. V was clipped by 4 bases and J by 2 bases, with 17 bases between them. Germline lookup yields CDR1 SGHRS and CDR2 YFSETQ. The chain's CDR3 is CASSPDGTPITDTQYF. CDR3 DNA sequence: TGCGCCAGCAGCCCTGATGGGACACCGATCACAGATACGCAGTATTTT.

A few counts support this clone. The rearrangement uses TRBV6-5 and TRBJ2-1; D not resolved. V dropped 2 bases and J dropped 10 bases, with 18 bases sitting between them. This CDR3 spans 15 amino acids. CDR1 and CDR2 from the germline V gene are MNHEY and SVGAGI. CDR3 amino acids: CASSYGRSAFGEQFF. CDR3 coding DNA: TGTGCCAGCAGTTACGGCAGGTCGGCCTTTGGAGAGCAGTTCTTC.

The rearrangement joins TRBV6-6 to TRBJ2-7, with TRBD1 matching over 7 bases. With 10 bases clipped from V and 2 bases from J, the junction kept 8 bases outside the gene matches. This CDR3 is built from 13 residues. Germline V gene lookup returns CDR1 MNHNY and CDR2 SVGAGI (reference sequence). The CDR3 coding sequence is TGTGCCATCGGGACAGCTTTTCCCTACGAGCAGTACTTC. The encoded protein is CAIGTAFPYEQYF.

CDR3 loop: CATSSRDRGLSYEQYF. CDR3 sequence (DNA): TGTGCCACCAGCAGCCGGGACAGGGGGCTCTCCTACGAGCAGTACTTC. The chain combines TRBV15 with TRBJ2-7; 12 bases line up with TRBD1. This CDR3 comprises 16 residues. Trimming took 3 bases from V and 0 from J; bases not matched to a gene: 3. The germline V gene has CDR1 LNHNV and CDR2 YYDKDF (reference sequence).

The rearrangement uses TRBV5-3 and TRBJ1-2; tentative D call: TRBD1 (6 bases). TRBV5-3 is an open reading frame, and its role is uncertain. This CDR3 has 16 residues. With 0 bases removed from V and 4 bases from J, the gap between germline ends came to 16 bases. The CDR3 nucleotides read TGTGCCAGAAGCTTGGAACCCCCGACAGGCTGCTATGGCTACACCTTC. This translates into CARSLEPPTGCYGYTF.

The CDR3 bases are TGTGCCAGCAGTTCCATCCGGCAGAGCAATGAAAAACTGTTTTTT. Amino acids: CASSSIRQSNEKLFF. This sequence joins TRBV28 and TRBJ1-4; D remains ambiguous. V lost 4 bases to trimming and J lost 5 bases, with 14 bases between them. In germline, CDR1 is MDHEN, CDR2 SYDVKM. CDR3 size: 15 residues. Based on the CDR3 plus reference TRBV28 and TRBJ1-4, the full variable domain is DVKVTQSSRYLVKRTGEKVFLECVQDMDHENMFWYRQDPGLGLRLIYFSYDVKMKEKGDIPEGYSVSREKKERFSLILESASTNQTSMYLCASSSIRQSNEKLFFGSGTQLSVL.

The V gene is TRBV6-1, the J gene TRBJ1-2, with D perhaps TRBD1 (6 bases). The CDR3 has 13 residues. Trimming pared 11 bases from V and 0 bases from J, leaving 13 bases between. CDR1 is MNHNS, CDR2 SASEGT, per germline. This chain's CDR3 is CAVLRGPNYGYTF. CDR3 nucleotides: TGTGCCGTACTCAGGGGACCTAACTATGGCTACACCTTC.

This chain uses TRBV11-2 with TRBJ1-1; 7 positions agree with TRBD1. J gave up 3 bases and V 5 bases, and 6 bases lay outside the gene matches. This CDR3 is built from 14 residues. CDR1 is SGHAT and CDR2 is FQNNGV in the germline V gene. CDR3 residues: CASSPQGGDTEAFF. For the CDR3, the DNA is TGTGCCAGCAGCCCCCAGGGGGGAGACACTGAAGCTTTCTTT.

The rearrangement links TRBV18 to TRBJ2-2; D is ambiguous. V was trimmed by 5 bases and J by 5 bases, leaving 9 bases between them. This CDR3 is 13 amino acids long. Per the germline V gene, CDR1 is KGHSH and CDR2 is LQKENI. The CDR3 spells CASSNVQTGELFF. DNA of the CDR3: TGTGCCAGCTCAAACGTTCAGACCGGGGAGCTGTTTTTT.